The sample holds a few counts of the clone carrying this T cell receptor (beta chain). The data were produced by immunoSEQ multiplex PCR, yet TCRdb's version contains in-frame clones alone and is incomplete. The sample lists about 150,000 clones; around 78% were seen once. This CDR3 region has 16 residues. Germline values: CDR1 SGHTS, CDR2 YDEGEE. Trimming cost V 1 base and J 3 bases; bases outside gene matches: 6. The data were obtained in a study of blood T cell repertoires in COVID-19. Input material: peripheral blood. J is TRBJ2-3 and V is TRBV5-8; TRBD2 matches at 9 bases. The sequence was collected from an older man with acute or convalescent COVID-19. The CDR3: CASSLFPAGGTDTQYF. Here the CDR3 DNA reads TGTGCCAGCAGCTTGTTCCCAGCGGGGGGAACAGATACGCAGTATTTT.